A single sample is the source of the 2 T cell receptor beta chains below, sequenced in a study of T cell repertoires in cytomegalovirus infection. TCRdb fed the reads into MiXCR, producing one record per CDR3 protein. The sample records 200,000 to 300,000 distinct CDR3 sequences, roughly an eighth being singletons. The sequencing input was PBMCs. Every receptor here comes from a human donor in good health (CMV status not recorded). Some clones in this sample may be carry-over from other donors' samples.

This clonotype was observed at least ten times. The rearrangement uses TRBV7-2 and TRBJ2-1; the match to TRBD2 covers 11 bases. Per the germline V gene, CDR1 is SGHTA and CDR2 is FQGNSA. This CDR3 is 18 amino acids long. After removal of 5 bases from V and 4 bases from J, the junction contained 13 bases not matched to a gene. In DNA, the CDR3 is TGTGCCAGCAGCCCCTCACCCCCGGGACTAGCGGTTTACAATGAGCAGTTCTTC. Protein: CASSPSPPGLAVYNEQFF. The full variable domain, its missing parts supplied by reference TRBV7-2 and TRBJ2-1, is GAGVSQSPSNKVTEKGKDVELRCDPISGHTALYWYRQSLGQGLEFLIYFQGNSAPDKSGLPSDRFSAERTGGSVSTLTIQRTQQEDSAVYLCASSPSPPGLAVYNEQFFGPGTRLTVL.

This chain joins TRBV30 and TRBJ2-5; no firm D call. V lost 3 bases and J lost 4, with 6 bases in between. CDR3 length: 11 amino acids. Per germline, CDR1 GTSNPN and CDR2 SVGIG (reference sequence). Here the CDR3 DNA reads TGTGCCTGGAGGTGGAGAGAGACCCAGTACTTC. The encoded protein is CAWRWRETQYF.